This TCR beta chain was recorded in a study of T cell repertoires in cytomegalovirus infection. Study summary: Matching HLA type, along with CMV infection, was indicated by public TCR beta signatures.

Each CDR3 protein gets one entry after TCRdb re-called the reads with MiXCR. The sample carries around 630,000 distinct CDR3 sequences, around 24% recorded once. This clonotype occurred once. Its antigen is still unknown. Study outcomes and limitations: HLA-C-restricted CMV clonotypes gave the most frequent clonotype in two of eight donors. Individuals carrying CMV plus the relevant HLA were identified by cumulative frequency of public TCR beta families.

This sequence originates from a human donor in good health (CMV status not recorded). Some clones in this sample may be carry-over from other donors' samples. Sequencing was carried out using CD8+ T cells from PBMCs.

The CDR3 DNA reads TGCAGCGTTGAAGATCGTGCGGACAATGAGCAGTTCTTC. It encodes CSVEDRADNEQFF. The V gene is TRBV29-1, the J gene TRBJ2-1; D is uncertain. CDR3 length: 13 residues. The ends were cut back, 0 bases at V and 5 bases at J, with 8 bases in the middle. CDR1 is SQVTM and CDR2 is ANQGSEA in the germline V gene.